The 24 T cell receptor beta chains presented below share a single source sample, sequenced in a study of a mutant IDH1 vaccine in newly diagnosed glioma. Using immunoSEQ multiplex PCR, the repertoire was profiled, and TCRdb retains in-frame clones only, with some absent. The profile shows around 54,000 clones, 75% to 90% of them singletons. The time point denotes: week 23, last vaccination. Vaccination used 300 ug of mutant IDH1 20-mer peptide per dose, with topical imiquimod. No antigen has been assigned to these receptors. Sample: PBMCs, taken from a glioma patient whose treatment included an IDH1 peptide vaccine. These receptors all stem from a man aged 40-55 years with glioma.

The V gene is TRBV7-9, the J gene TRBJ1-4; D gene unclear. V lost 8 bases and J lost 8, with 18 bases in between. The length of the CDR3 is 14 residues. The V gene's germline CDR1 is SEHNR and CDR2 FQNEAQ (reference sequence). The DNA for the CDR3 is TGTGCCAGCGCCCCTCAGGCAGAGAGGGAAAAACTGTTTTTT. Its translation: CASAPQAEREKLFF.

The rearrangement joins TRBV19 to TRBJ1-2, with 7 positions matching TRBD1. Per germline, CDR1 LNHDA and CDR2 SQIVND (reference sequence). J was trimmed by 6 bases and V by 4 bases; bases with no gene match: 2. The CDR3 runs to 12 residues. The CDR3 loop is CASSRQGNGYTF. The CDR3 nucleotides are TGTGCCAGTAGTAGACAGGGAAATGGCTACACCTTC.

Only one count was recorded for this clone. CDR3 nucleotide sequence: TGTGCTAGTGGTAGCGGGGAGCAGCCCCAGCATTTT. Residues: CASGSGEQPQHF. V is TRBV12-5 and J is TRBJ1-5; D is ambiguous. CDR3 size: 12 residues. Germline V gene data show CDR1 as LGHNT and CDR2 as FRNRAP. The V end was cut by 5 bases, the J end by 7 bases, with 9 bases between. Complete variable domain (other parts from reference TRBV12-5 and TRBJ1-5): DARVTQTPRHKVTEMGQEVTMRCQPILGHNTVFWYRQTMMQGLELLAYFRNRAPLDDSGMPKDRFSAEMPDATLATLKIQPSEPRDSAVYFCASGSGEQPQHFGDGTRLSIL.

This chain joins TRBV5-1 and TRBJ2-2; D is unclear. V lost 0 bases to trimming and J lost 4 bases, with 7 bases between them. There are 14 residues in the CDR3. Germline V gene sequence: CDR1 SGHRS, CDR2 YFSETQ. For the CDR3, the DNA is TGCGCCAGCAGCTTGGGGCCAGGCACCGGGGAGCTGTTTTTT. It is translated as CASSLGPGTGELFF.

The chain joins TRBV7-9 to TRBJ2-7; D possibly corresponds to TRBD1 (6 bases). The CDR3 is made up of 12 amino acids. Germline V CDR1 and CDR2: SEHNR, FQNEAQ (reference sequence). Trimming removed 5 bases from V and 6 bases from J, with 11 bases in between. CDR3 region: CASSPRGSEQYF. The CDR3 region has the DNA TGTGCCAGCAGCCCCAGGGGATCCGAGCAGTACTTC.

The chain recombines TRBV28 with TRBJ2-5, with D possibly being TRBD1 (6 bases). The V and J ends lost 8 bases and 2 bases respectively, with 15 bases between them. Germline V gene lookup returns CDR1 MDHEN and CDR2 SYDVKM. The CDR3 is 14 amino acids. The CDR3 coding sequence is TGTGCCAGCTCCGTAGGTGGACAGCAAGAGACCCAGTACTTC. Residues: CASSVGGQQETQYF.

CDR3 region: CAISGQGQLQFF. Written as DNA, the CDR3 is TGTGCCATCAGTGGACAGGGGCAGTTACAGTTCTTC. The chain has TRBV10-3 and TRBJ2-1; 8 bases are a match to TRBD1. The germline V gene encodes CDR1 ENHRY and CDR2 SYGVKD. The CDR3 consists of 12 residues. V gave up 4 bases and J gave up 13 bases; unmatched junction bases: 6.

The rearrangement joins TRBV7-2 to TRBJ1-2; D remains unclear. The CDR3 sequence is 15 residues long. The germline V and J ends were trimmed by 5 bases and 0 bases, with 13 bases remaining between them. Per the germline V gene, CDR1 is SGHTA and CDR2 is FQGNSA. CDR3 nucleotides: TGTGCCAGCAGCCGTTATAAGGTAGCTAACTATGGCTACACCTTC. Translating gives CASSRYKVANYGYTF. Full variable domain (remainder filled in from reference TRBV7-2 and TRBJ1-2): GAGVSQSPSNKVTEKGKDVELRCDPISGHTALYWYRQSLGQGLEFLIYFQGNSAPDKSGLPSDRFSAERTGGSVSTLTIQRTQQEDSAVYLCASSRYKVANYGYTFGSGTRLTVV.

This clone was seen only once. This chain links TRBV6-6 with TRBJ1-5, with TRBD1 as a possible D gene (6 bases). The germline CDR1 and CDR2 sequences are MNHNY and SVGAGI (reference sequence). The V and J ends lost 2 bases and 5 bases respectively, with 13 bases between them. This CDR3 region has 15 residues. The CDR3 DNA follows: TGTGCCAGCAGTTACACGGGGGGCACGGATCAGCCCCAGCATTTT. Its protein product is CASSYTGGTDQPQHF.

The chain has TRBV5-6 and TRBJ2-3, with unresolved D. Germline V gene lookup returns CDR1 SGHDT and CDR2 YYEEEE. CDR3 size: 12 residues. Deletions cut 4 bases from V and 6 bases from J, with 9 bases between. CDR3 protein: CASSQDADTQYF. The CDR3, as DNA: TGTGCCAGCAGCCAGGACGCGGATACGCAGTATTTT.

The chain uses TRBV5-4 and TRBJ2-7; 8 bases line up with TRBD2. After removal of 2 bases from V and 6 bases from J, the junction contained 13 bases not matched to a gene. The CDR3 length is 16 residues. The germline gives CDR1 SGHNT, CDR2 YYREEE (reference sequence). This chain's CDR3 is CASSLAVGTRTGEQYF. The CDR3 bases are TGTGCCAGCAGCTTAGCGGTCGGGACTAGAACGGGCGAGCAGTACTTC.

The DNA of the CDR3 is TGTGCCAGCAGCCGCCAGACTAGCGGGGAGCAGTTCTTC. Its translation is CASSRQTSGEQFF. This chain uses TRBV14 with TRBJ2-1, with 10 bases lining up with TRBD2. CDR1 and CDR2 from the germline V gene are SGHDN and FVKESK. The CDR3 covers 13 residues. The junction had 4 bases not matched to a gene; V was cut back by 4 bases and J by 10 bases.

This CDR3 reads CASSPQTPGPYEQYF. The CDR3, as DNA: TGTGCCAGCAGCCCCCAAACCCCGGGCCCCTACGAGCAGTACTTC. The V and J genes are TRBV7-2 and TRBJ2-7; D not certain. Looked up from germline, CDR1 is SGHTA and CDR2 is FQGNSA. V lost 5 bases and J lost 2, with 16 bases in between. The CDR3 is made up of 15 amino acids.

The chain recombines TRBV7-2 with TRBJ2-3; possibly TRBD1 for D (5 bases). The V end lost 1 base, the J end lost 3 bases, and 14 bases lay between the germline ends. The CDR3 has 16 residues. Germline CDR1 and CDR2: SGHTA and FQGNSA. CDR3 coding DNA: TGTGCCAGCAGCTTAGGGGGCTGGGTGAGAACAGATACGCAGTATTTT. It is translated as CASSLGGWVRTDTQYF.

The genes are TRBV7-2 and TRBJ1-1; 7 positions agree with TRBD1. Germline V lookup: CDR1 SGHTA, CDR2 FQGNSA. This CDR3 spans 12 amino acids. V dropped 4 bases and J dropped 4; count of bases not matched to a gene: 0. CDR3 nucleotides: TGTGCCAGCAGCTCAGGGGGCACTGAAGCTTTCTTT. Protein: CASSSGGTEAFF.

This clone is judged medium-sized. This chain links TRBV7-9 with TRBJ1-3; D is uncertain. Germline-derived CDR1 and CDR2 are SEHNR and FQNEAQ (reference sequence). V was pared by 3 bases and J by 0 bases, with 12 bases between. The CDR3 totals 16 residues. This chain's CDR3 is CASSFGLGASGNTIYF. In DNA, the CDR3 is TGTGCCAGCAGCTTCGGACTGGGAGCCTCTGGAAACACCATATATTTT. The full variable domain, with the rest looked up from reference TRBV7-9 and TRBJ1-3, is DTGVSQNPRHKITKRGQNVTFRCDPISEHNRLYWYRQTLGQGPEFLTYFQNEAQLEKSRLLSDRFSAERPKGSFSTLEIQRTEQGDSAMYLCASSFGLGASGNTIYFGEGSWLTVV.

V and J are TRBV27 and TRBJ1-2; 9 bases fit TRBD1. The CDR3 has 15 amino acids. V lost 2 bases to trimming and J lost 8 bases; unmatched junction nucleotides: 9. The germline gives CDR1 MNHEY, CDR2 SMNVEV (reference sequence). DNA of the CDR3: TGTGCCAGCAGTTTAACAGGGGGCCTCCTTTGGGGCTACACCTTC. This translates into CASSLTGGLLWGYTF.

This clone was detected only once. The V call is TRBV4-2, the J call TRBJ2-5, with 7 bases that match TRBD1. The CDR3 runs 18 residues. Germline V gene data show CDR1 as LGHNA and CDR2 as YNFKEQ. V lost 3 bases to trimming and J lost 1 base; unmatched junction nucleotides: 14. CDR3 bases: TGTGCCAGCAGCCATGGATCCTACAGGGGCAGGGGCCAAGAGACCCAGTACTTC. This encodes CASSHGSYRGRGQETQYF.

The V and J genes are TRBV6-5 and TRBJ1-2; TRBD1 might be the D (6 bases). CDR3 length: 13 amino acids. Trimming left V 6 bases short and J 6 bases short, with 14 bases between. In germline, CDR1 is MNHEY, CDR2 SVGAGI. The CDR3 DNA is TGTGCCAGCAGACCCCAGGGGTGGGATGGCTACACCTTC. Encoded protein: CASRPQGWDGYTF.

This clone was detected a few times. The rearrangement uses TRBV19 and TRBJ1-5; possibly TRBD1 for D (5 bases). The CDR3 loop spans 16 amino acids. Germline lookup yields CDR1 LNHDA and CDR2 SQIVND (reference sequence). V was clipped by 4 bases and J by 6 bases, with 19 bases between them. CDR3 protein: CASSTLPGGGSQPQHF. The CDR3 region has the DNA TGTGCCAGTAGTACACTCCCGGGGGGGGGTAGTCAGCCCCAGCATTTT.

The chain joins TRBV29-1 to TRBJ2-2; D remains unclear. V lost 6 bases to trimming and J lost 10 bases, with 18 bases between them. The germline V gene has CDR1 SQVTM and CDR2 ANQGSEA. The CDR3 consists of 13 residues. The CDR3 loop reads CSVPQASSAELFF. The CDR3 DNA sequence: TGCAGCGTCCCCCAAGCCTCCTCGGCGGAGCTGTTTTTT.

The chain employs TRBV7-8 and TRBJ2-7; D is perhaps TRBD1 or TRBD2 (5 bases each). The V and J ends lost 7 bases and 0 bases respectively, with 13 bases between them. This CDR3 has 14 residues. The germline V gene has CDR1 SGHVS and CDR2 FQNEAQ. As DNA, the CDR3 is TGTGCCAGCACCCACGGGACGGACTCCTACGAGCAGTACTTC. It yields the protein CASTHGTDSYEQYF. Full variable domain (rest looked up from reference TRBV7-8 and TRBJ2-7): GAGVSQSPRYKVAKRGQDVALRCDPISGHVSLFWYQQALGQGPEFLTYFQNEAQLDKSGLPSDRFFAERPEGSVSTLKIQRTQQEDSAVYLCASTHGTDSYEQYFGPGTRLTVT.

This clone was detected only once. CDR3 in amino acids: CAISDWTGEGNIQYF. Written as DNA, the CDR3 is TGTGCCATCAGTGACTGGACAGGGGAGGGAAACATTCAGTACTTC. The V gene is TRBV10-3, the J gene TRBJ2-4; TRBD1 matches at 9 bases. The V and J ends lost 3 bases and 6 bases, in that order; junction bases with no gene match: 6. Germline V gene data show CDR1 as ENHRY and CDR2 as SYGVKD. This CDR3 has 15 residues.

This clone was observed a handful of times. The CDR3: CASSVSGNSYEQYF. CDR3 sequence (DNA): TGTGCCAGCAGTGTAAGCGGGAACTCCTACGAGCAGTACTTC. The chain uses TRBV6-1 and TRBJ2-7; 7 bases line up with TRBD2. J gave up 0 bases and V 4 bases, and 3 bases lay outside the gene matches. CDR3 size: 14 residues. Germline lookup yields CDR1 MNHNS and CDR2 SASEGT.